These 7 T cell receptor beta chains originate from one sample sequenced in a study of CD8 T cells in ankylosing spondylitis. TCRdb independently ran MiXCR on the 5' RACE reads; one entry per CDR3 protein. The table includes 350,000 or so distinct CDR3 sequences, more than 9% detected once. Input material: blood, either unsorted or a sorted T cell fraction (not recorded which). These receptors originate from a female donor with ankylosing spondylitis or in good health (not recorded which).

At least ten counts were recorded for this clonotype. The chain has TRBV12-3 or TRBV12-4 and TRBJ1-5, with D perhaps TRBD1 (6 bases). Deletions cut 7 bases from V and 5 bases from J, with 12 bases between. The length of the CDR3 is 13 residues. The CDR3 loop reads CASKGGPYQPQHF. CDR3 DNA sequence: TGTGCCAGCAAGGGGGGTCCCTATCAGCCCCAGCATTTT.

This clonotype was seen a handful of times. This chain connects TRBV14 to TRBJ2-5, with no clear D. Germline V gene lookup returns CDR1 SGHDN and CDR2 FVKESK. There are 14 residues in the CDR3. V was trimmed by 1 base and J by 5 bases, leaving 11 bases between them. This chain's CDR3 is CASSQGLMGETQYF. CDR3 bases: TGTGCCAGCAGCCAAGGTTTGATGGGGGAGACCCAGTACTTC.

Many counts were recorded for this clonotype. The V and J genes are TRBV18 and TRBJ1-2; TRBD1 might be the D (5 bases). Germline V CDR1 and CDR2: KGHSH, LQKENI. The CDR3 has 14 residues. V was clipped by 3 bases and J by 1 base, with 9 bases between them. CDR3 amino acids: CASSPGTGNYGYTF. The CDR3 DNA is TGTGCCAGCTCACCCGGGACGGGTAACTATGGCTACACCTTC.

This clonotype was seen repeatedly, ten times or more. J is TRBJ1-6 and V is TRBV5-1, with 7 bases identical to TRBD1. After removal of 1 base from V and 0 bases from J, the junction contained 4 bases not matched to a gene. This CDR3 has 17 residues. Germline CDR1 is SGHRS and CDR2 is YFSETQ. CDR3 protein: CASSLPQGSSYNSPLHF. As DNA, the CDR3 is TGCGCCAGCAGCTTGCCACAGGGGAGCTCCTATAATTCACCCCTCCACTTT.

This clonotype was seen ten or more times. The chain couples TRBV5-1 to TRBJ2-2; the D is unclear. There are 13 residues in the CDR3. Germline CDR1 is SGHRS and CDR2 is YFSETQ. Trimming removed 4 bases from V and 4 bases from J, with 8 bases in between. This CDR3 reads CASSPESTGELFF. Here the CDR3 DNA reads TGCGCCAGCAGCCCGGAGAGCACCGGGGAGCTGTTTTTT.

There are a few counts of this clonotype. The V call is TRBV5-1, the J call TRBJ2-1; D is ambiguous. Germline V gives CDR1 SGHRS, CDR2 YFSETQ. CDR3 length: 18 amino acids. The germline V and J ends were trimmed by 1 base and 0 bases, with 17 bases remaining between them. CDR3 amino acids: CASSLRLLAVSSYNEQFF. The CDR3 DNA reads TGCGCCAGCAGCTTGAGACTTCTCGCTGTGAGCTCCTACAATGAGCAGTTCTTC.

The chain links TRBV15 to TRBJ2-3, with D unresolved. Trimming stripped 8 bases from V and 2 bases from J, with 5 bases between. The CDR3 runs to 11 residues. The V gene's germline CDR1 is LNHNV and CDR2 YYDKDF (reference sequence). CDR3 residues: CATGPTDTQYF. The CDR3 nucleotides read TGTGCCACCGGTCCCACAGATACGCAGTATTTT.